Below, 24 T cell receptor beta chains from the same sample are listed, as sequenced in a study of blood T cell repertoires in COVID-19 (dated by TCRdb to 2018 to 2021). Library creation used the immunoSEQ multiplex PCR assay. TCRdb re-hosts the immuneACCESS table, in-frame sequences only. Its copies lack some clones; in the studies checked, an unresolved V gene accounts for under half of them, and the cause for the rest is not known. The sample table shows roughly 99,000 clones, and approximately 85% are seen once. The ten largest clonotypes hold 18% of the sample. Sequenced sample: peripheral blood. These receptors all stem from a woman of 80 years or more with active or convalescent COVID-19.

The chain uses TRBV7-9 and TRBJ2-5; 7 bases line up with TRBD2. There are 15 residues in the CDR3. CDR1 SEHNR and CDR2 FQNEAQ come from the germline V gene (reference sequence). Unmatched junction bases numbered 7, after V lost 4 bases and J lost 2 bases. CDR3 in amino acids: CASSSGGPVQETQYF. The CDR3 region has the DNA TGTGCCAGCAGCTCGGGGGGACCGGTTCAAGAGACCCAGTACTTC.

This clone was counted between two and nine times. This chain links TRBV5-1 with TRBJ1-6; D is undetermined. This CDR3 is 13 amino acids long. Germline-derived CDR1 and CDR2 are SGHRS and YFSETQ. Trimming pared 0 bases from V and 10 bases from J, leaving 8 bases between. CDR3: CASSLDSYSPLHF. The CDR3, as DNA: TGCGCCAGCAGCTTGGACAGTTACTCACCCCTCCACTTT.

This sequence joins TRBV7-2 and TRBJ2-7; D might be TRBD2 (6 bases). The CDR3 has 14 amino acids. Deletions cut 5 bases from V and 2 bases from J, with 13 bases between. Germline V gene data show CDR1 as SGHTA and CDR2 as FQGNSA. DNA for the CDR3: TGTGCCAGCAGCATAACGGAGGGGACCTACGAGCAGTACTTC. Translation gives CASSITEGTYEQYF.

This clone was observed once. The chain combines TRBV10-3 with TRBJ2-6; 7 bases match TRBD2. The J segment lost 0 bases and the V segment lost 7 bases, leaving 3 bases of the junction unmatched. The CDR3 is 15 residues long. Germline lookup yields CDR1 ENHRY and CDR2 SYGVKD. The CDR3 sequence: CAITRGDSGANVLTF. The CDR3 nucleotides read TGTGCCATCACCCGGGGGGACTCTGGGGCCAACGTCCTGACTTTC.

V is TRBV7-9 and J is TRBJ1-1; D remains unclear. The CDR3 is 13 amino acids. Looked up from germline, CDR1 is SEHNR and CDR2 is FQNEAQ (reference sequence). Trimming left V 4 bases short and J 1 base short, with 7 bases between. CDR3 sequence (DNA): TGTGCCAGCAGCTATGACACGAACACTGAAGCTTTCTTT. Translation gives CASSYDTNTEAFF.

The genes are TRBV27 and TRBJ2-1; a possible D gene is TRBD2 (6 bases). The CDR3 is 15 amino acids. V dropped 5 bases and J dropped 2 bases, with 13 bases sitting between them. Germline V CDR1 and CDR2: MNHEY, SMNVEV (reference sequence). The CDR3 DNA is TGTGCCAGCAGTATCGAGGGCGGGGCCTACAATGAGCAGTTCTTC. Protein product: CASSIEGGAYNEQFF.

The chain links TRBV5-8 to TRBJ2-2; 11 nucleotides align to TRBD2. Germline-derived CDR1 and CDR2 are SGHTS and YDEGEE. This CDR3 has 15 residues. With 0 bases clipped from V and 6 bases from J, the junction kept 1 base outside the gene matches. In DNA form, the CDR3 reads TGTGCCAGCAGCTTGGAACTAGCGGGAGCCGGGGAGCTGTTTTTT. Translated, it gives CASSLELAGAGELFF.

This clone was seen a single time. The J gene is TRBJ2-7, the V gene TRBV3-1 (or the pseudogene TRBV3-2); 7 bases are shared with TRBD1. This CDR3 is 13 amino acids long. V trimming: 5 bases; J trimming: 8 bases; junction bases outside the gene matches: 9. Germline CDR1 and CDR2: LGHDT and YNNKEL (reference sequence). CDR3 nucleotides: TGTGCCAGCAGCTTCGACAGGGATGGTAAGCAGTACTTC. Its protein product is CASSFDRDGKQYF.

The CDR3 sequence is CASSPPGAGGSDTQYF. The CDR3, as DNA: TGTGCCAGCTCACCACCCGGGGCAGGGGGTTCAGATACGCAGTATTTT. The J gene is TRBJ2-3, the V gene TRBV18, with TRBD1 identical over 7 bases. The CDR3 runs to 16 residues. V dropped 0 bases and J dropped 4; count of bases not matched to a gene: 7. In germline, CDR1 is KGHSH, CDR2 LQKENI.

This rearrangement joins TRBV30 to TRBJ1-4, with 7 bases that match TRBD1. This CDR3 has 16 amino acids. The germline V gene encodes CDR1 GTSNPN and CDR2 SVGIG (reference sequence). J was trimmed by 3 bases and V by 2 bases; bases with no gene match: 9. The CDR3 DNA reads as TGTGCCTGGAGTCGAGGGGACAGACTCGCTAATGAAAAACTGTTTTTT. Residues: CAWSRGDRLANEKLFF. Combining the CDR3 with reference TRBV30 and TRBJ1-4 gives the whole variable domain SQTIHQWPATLVQPVGSPLSLECTVEGTSNPNLYWYRQAAGRGLQLLFYSVGIGQISSEVPQNLSASRPQDRQFILSSKKLLLSDSGFYLCAWSRGDRLANEKLFFGSGTQLSVL.

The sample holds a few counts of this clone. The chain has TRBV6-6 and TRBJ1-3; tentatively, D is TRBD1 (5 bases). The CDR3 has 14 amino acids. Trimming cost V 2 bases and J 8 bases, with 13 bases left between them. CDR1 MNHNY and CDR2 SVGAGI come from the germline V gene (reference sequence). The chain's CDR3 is CASSYMREGDTIYF. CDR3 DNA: TGTGCCAGCAGTTACATGAGAGAAGGGGACACCATATATTTT.

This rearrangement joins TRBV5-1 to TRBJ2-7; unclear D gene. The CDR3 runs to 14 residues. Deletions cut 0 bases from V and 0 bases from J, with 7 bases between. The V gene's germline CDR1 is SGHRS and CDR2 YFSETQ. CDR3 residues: CASSLERSSYEQYF. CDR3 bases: TGCGCCAGCAGCTTGGAAAGGAGCTCCTACGAGCAGTACTTC. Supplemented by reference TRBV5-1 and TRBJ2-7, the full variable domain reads KAGVTQTPRYLIKTRGQQVTLSCSPISGHRSVSWYQQTPGQGLQFLFEYFSETQRNKGNFPGRFSGRQFSNSRSEMNVSTLELGDSALYLCASSLERSSYEQYFGPGTRLTVT.

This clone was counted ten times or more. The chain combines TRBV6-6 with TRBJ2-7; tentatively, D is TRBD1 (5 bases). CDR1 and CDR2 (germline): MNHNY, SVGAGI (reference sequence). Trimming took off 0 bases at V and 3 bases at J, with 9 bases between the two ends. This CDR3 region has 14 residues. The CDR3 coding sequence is TGTGCCAGCAGTTACTCGGAGACAGTCTACGAGCAGTACTTC. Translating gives CASSYSETVYEQYF.

The chain's CDR3 is CASSRGLADTSYNEQFF. The CDR3 DNA reads TGCGCCAGCAGCCGGGGACTAGCGGATACCTCCTACAATGAGCAGTTCTTC. The V and J genes are TRBV5-1 and TRBJ2-1, with TRBD2 identical over 11 bases. The V gene end was trimmed by 4 bases and the J gene end by 0 bases; junction bases not matched to a gene: 6. The V gene's germline CDR1 is SGHRS and CDR2 YFSETQ. The CDR3 consists of 17 residues.

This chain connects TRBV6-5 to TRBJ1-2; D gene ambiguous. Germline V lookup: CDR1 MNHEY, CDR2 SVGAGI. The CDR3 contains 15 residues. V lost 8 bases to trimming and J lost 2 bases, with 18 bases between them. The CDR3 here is CASGSGKGYNYGYTF. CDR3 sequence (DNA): TGTGCCAGCGGGTCCGGGAAGGGTTACAACTATGGCTACACCTTC.

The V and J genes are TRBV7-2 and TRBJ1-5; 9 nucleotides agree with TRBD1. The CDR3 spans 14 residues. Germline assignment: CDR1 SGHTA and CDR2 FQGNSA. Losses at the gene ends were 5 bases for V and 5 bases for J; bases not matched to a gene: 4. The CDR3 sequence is CASSLGQGYQPQHF. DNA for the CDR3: TGTGCCAGCAGCCTGGGACAGGGTTATCAGCCCCAGCATTTT.

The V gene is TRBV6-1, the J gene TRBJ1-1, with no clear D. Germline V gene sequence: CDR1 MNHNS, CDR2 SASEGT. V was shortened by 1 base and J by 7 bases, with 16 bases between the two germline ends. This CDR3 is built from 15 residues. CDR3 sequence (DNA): TGTGCCAGCAGTGAAGGGTTTCGTGCGGGCGGTGAAGCTTTCTTT. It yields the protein CASSEGFRAGGEAFF.

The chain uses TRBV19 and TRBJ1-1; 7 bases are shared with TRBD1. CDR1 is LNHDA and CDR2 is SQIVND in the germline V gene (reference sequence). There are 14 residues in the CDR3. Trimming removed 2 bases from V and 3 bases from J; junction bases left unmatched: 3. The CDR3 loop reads CASSINRGDTEAFF. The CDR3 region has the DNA TGTGCCAGTAGTATAAACAGGGGAGACACTGAAGCTTTCTTT. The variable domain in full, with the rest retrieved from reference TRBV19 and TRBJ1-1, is DGGITQSPKYLFRKEGQNVTLSCEQNLNHDAMYWYRQDPGQGLRLIYYSQIVNDFQKGDIAEGYSVSREKKESFPLTVTSAQKNPTAFYLCASSINRGDTEAFFGQGTRLTVV.

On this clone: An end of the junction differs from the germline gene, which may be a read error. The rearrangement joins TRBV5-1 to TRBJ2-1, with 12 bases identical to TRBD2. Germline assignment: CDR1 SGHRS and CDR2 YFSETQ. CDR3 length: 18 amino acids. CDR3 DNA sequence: TGTGCCAGCAGCTTAGGTGGACTAGCGGGAATCTCCTACAATGAGCAGTTCTTC. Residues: CASSLGGLAGISYNEQFF.

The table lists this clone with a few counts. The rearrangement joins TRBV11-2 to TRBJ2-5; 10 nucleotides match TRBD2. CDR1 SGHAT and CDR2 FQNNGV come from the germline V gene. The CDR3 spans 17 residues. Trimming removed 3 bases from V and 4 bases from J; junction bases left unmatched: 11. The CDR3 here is CASSFRGARTSGETQYF. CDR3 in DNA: TGTGCCAGCAGCTTCCGCGGGGCCAGGACTAGCGGAGAGACCCAGTACTTC. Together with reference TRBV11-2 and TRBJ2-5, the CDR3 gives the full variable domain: EAGVAQSPRYKIIEKRQSVAFWCNPISGHATLYWYQQILGQGPKLLIQFQNNGVVDDSQLPKDRFSAERLKGVDSTLKIQPAKLEDSAVYLCASSFRGARTSGETQYFGPGTRLLVL.

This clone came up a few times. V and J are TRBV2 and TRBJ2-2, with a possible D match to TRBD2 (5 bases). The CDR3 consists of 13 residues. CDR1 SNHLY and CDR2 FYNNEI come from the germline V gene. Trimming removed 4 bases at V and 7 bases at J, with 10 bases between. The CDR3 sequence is CASSVTGFGELFF. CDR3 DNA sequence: TGTGCCAGCAGTGTTACGGGATTCGGGGAGCTGTTTTTT.

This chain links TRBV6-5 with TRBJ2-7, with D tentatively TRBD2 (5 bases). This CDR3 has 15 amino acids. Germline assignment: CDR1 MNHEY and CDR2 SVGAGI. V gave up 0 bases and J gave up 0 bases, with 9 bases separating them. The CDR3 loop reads CASSYSPGSSYEQYF. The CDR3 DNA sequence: TGTGCCAGCAGTTACTCTCCGGGAAGCTCCTACGAGCAGTACTTC.

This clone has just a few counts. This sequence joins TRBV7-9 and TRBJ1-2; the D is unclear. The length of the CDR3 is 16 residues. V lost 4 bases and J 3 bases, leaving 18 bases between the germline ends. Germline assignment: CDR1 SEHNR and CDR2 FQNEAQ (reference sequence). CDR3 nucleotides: TGTGCCAGCAGCTCACTGGGAGCCACGGGCGACTATGGCTACACCTTC. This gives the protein CASSSLGATGDYGYTF.

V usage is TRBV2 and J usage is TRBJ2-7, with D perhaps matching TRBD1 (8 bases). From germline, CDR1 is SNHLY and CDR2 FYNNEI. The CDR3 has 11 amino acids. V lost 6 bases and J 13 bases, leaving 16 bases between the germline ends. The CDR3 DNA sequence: TGTGCCAGCAGGGGGGGGGACAGGCATTACTTC. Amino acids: CASRGGDRHYF. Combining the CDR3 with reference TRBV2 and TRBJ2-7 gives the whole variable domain EPEVTQTPSHQVTQMGQEVILRCVPISNHLYFYWYRQILGQKVEFLVSFYNNEISEKSEIFDDQFSVERPDGSNFTLKIRSTKLEDSAMYFCASRGGDRHYFGPGTRLTVT.